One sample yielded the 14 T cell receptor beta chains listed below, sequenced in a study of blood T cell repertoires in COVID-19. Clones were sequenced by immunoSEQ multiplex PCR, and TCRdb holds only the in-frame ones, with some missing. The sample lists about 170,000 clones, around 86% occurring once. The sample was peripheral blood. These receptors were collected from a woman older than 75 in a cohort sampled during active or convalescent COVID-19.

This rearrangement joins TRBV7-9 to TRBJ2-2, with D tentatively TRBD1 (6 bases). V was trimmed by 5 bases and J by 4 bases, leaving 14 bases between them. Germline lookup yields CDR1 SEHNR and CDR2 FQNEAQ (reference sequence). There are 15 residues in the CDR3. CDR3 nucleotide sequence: TGTGCCAGCAGCCCGCCGGGACAAAGCACCGGGGAGCTGTTTTTT. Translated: CASSPPGQSTGELFF.

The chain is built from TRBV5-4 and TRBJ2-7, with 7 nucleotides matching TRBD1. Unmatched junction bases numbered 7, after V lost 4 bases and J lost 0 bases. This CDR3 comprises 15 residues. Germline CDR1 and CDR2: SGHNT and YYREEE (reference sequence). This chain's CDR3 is CASSRTGASSYEQYV. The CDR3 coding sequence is TGTGCCAGCAGCCGTACAGGGGCCAGCTCCTACGAGCAGTACGTC.

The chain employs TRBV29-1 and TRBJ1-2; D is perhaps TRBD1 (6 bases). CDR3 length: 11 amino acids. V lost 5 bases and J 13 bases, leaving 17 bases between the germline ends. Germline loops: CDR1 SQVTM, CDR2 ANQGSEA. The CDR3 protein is CSVQDSSLATF. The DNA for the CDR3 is TGCAGCGTTCAGGACAGCTCCCTTGCCACCTTC.

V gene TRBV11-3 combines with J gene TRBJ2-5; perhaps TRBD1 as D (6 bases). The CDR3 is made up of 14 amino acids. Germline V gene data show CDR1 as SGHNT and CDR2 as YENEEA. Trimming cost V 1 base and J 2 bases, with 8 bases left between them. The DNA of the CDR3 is TGTGCCAGCAGCTTAGCCCAGGGGCAAGAGACCCAGTACTTC. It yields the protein CASSLAQGQETQYF.

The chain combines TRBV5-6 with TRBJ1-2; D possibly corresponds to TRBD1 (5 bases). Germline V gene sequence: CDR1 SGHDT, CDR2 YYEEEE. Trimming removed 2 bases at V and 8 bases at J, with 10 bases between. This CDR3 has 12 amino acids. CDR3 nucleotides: TGTGCCAGCAGCTTCGACAGCGAGGGCTACACCTTC. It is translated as CASSFDSEGYTF.

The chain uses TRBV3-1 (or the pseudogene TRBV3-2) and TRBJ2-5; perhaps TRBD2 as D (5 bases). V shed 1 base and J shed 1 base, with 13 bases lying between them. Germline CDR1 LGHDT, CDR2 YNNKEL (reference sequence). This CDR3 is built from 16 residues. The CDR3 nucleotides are TGTGCCAGCAGCCAAGGGGAGTCGAGCGTCCAAGAGACCCAGTACTTC. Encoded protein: CASSQGESSVQETQYF.

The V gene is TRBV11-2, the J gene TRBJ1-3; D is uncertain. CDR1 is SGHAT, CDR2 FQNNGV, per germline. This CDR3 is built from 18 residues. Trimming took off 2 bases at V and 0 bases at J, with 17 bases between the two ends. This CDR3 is CASSLTFRPPSSGNTIYF. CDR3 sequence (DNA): TGTGCCAGCAGCTTAACGTTCCGTCCCCCCAGCTCTGGAAACACCATATATTTT.

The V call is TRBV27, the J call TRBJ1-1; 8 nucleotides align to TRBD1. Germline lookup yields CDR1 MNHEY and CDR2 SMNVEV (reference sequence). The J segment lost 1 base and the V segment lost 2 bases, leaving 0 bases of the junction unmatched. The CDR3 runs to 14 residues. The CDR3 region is CASSLQGANTEAFF. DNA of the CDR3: TGTGCCAGCAGTTTACAGGGGGCGAACACTGAAGCTTTCTTT.

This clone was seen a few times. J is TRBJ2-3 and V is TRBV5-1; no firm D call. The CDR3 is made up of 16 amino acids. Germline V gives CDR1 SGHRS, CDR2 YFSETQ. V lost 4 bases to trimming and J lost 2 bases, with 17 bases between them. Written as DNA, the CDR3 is TGCGCCAGCAGCCCAACTACGTCCCCCTCCACAGATACGCAGTATTTT. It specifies CASSPTTSPSTDTQYF.

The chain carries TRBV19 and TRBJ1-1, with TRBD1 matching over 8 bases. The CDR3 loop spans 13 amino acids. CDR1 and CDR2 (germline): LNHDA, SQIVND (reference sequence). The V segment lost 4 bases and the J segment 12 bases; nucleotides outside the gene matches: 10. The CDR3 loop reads CASSTHGQGKPFF. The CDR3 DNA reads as TGTGCCAGTAGTACCCATGGACAGGGAAAACCTTTCTTT. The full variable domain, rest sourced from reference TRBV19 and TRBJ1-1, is DGGITQSPKYLFRKEGQNVTLSCEQNLNHDAMYWYRQDPGQGLRLIYYSQIVNDFQKGDIAEGYSVSREKKESFPLTVTSAQKNPTAFYLCASSTHGQGKPFFGQGTRLTVV.

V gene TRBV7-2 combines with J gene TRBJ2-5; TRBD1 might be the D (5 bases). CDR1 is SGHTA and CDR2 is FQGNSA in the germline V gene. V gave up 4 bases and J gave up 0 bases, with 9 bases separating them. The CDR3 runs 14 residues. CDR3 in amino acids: CASSSAGNQETQYF. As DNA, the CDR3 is TGTGCCAGCAGCTCGGCAGGGAACCAAGAGACCCAGTACTTC.

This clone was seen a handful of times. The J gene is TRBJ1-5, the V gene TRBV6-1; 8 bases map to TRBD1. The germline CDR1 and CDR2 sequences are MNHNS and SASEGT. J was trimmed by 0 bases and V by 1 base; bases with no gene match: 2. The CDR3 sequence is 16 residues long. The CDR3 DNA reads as TGTGCCAGCAGTGAAGGGACAGGGTTTAGCAATCAGCCCCAGCATTTT. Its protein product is CASSEGTGFSNQPQHF.

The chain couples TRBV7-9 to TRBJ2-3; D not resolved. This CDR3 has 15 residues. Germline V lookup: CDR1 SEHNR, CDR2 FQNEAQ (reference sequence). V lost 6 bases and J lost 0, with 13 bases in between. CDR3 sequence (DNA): TGTGCCAGCAGTTTTTTAAGAGCTAGCACAGATACGCAGTATTTT. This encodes CASSFLRASTDTQYF.

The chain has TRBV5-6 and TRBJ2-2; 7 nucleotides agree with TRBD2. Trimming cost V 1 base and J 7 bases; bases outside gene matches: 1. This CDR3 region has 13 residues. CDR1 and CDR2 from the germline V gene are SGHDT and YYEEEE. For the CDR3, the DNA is TGTGCCAGCAGCTTGTGGGAGGGCGGGGAGCTGTTTTTT. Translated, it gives CASSLWEGGELFF.